This entry concerns a single T cell receptor (beta chain). These data belong to a study of shared clonotypes between healthy human individuals. Naive CD8 cells lacked CD45RO and underwent positive selection for CCR7, leaving out terminally differentiated effector memory CD45RA+ cells. V was clipped by 5 bases and J by 14 bases; unmatched bases: 7. Germline CDR1 and CDR2: SGHVS and FNYEAQ. The CDR3 loop spans 12 amino acids. Original methodology: Junction-only sequences without quality scores came from ImmunoSEQ, so filtering differed. Sequencing used immunoSEQ multiplex PCR; TCRdb keeps in-frame clones, though not all of them. V and J calls and clone size are given by that table; D and trimming were obtained from the DNA. The sample lists about 610,000 clones, approximately 96% occurring once.

The V and J genes are TRBV7-6 and TRBJ2-3, with 10 bases that match TRBD2. Sequencing was done on a sample of naive CD8+ T cells sorted from blood. The source of this sequence is a woman aged 25 to 39 in good health. CDR3 in amino acids: CASSATSGKVYF. The CDR3 region has the DNA TGTGCCAGCAGCGCTACTAGCGGGAAGGTGTATTTT.